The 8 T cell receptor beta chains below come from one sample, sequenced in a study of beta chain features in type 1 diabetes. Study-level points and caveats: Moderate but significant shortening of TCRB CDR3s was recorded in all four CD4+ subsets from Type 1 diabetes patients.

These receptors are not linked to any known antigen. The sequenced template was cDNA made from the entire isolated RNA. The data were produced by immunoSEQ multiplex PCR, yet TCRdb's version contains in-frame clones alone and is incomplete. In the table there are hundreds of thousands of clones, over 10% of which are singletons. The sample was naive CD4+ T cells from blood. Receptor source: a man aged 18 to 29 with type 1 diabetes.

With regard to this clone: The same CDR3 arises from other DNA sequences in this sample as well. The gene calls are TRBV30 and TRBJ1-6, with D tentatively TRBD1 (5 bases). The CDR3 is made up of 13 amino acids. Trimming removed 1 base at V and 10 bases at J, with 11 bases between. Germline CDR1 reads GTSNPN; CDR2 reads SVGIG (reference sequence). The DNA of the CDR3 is TGTGCCTGGAGTGGCCAGGGCGGGTCACCCCTCCACTTT. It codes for CAWSGQGGSPLHF.

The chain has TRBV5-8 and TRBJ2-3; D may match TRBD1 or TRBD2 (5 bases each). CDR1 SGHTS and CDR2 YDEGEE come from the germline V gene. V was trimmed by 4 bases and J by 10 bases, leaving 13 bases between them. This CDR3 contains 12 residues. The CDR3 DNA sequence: TGTGCCAGCAGCCGGGGACCCACTGCGCAGTATTTT. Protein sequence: CASSRGPTAQYF.

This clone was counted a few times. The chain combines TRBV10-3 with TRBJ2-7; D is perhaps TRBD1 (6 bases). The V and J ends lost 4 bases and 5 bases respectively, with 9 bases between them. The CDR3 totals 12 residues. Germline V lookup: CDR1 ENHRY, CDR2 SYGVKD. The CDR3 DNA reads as TGTGCCATCAGTGTAGGGGGTGACGAGCAGTACTTC. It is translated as CAISVGGDEQYF.

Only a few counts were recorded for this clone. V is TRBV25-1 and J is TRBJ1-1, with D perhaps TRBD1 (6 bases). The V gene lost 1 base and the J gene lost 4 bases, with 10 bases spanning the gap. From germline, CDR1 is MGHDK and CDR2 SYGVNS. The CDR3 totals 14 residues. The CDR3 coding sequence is TGTGCCAGCAGTGAATTGGGAGGGGGCACTGAAGCTTTCTTT. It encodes CASSELGGGTEAFF.

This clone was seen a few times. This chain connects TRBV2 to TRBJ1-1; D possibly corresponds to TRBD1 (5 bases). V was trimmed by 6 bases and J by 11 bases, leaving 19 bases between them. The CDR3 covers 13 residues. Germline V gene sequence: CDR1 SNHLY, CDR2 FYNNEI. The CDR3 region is CASRLLARDSAFF. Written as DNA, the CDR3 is TGTGCCAGCAGACTCTTGGCGCGGGACTCCGCTTTCTTT.

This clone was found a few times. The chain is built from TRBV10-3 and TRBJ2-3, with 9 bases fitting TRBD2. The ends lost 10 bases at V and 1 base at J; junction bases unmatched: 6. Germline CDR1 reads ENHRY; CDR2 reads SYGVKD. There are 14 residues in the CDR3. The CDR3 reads CATLKRGGTDTQYF. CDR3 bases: TGTGCCACCCTCAAGCGGGGGGGCACAGATACGCAGTATTTT.

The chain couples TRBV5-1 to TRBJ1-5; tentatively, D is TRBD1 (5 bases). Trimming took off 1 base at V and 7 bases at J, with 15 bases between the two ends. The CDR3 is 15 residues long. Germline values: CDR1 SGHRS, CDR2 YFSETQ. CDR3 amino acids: CASSLTALEGQPQHF. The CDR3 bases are TGCGCCAGCAGCTTGACAGCGCTCGAGGGGCAGCCCCAGCATTTT.

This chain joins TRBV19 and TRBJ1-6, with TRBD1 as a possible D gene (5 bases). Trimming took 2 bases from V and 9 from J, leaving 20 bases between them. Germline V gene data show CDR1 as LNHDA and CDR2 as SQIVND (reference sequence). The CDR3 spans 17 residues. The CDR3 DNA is TGTGCCAGTAGTATACCCCAGGGACGCATGTGGGGTTCACCCCTCCACTTT. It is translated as CASSIPQGRMWGSPLHF.